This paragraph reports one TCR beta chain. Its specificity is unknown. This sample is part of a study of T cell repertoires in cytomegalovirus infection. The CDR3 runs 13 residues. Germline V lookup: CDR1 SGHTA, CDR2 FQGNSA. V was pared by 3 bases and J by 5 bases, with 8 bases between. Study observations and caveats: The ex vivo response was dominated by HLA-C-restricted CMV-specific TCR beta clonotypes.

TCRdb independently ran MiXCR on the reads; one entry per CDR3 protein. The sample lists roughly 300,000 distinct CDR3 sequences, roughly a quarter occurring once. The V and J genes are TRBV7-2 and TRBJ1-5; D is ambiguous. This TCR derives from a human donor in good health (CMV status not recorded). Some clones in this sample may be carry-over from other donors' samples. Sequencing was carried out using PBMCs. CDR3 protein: CASSFGLDQPQHF. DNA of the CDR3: TGTGCCAGCAGCTTTGGGTTGGATCAGCCCCAGCATTTT.